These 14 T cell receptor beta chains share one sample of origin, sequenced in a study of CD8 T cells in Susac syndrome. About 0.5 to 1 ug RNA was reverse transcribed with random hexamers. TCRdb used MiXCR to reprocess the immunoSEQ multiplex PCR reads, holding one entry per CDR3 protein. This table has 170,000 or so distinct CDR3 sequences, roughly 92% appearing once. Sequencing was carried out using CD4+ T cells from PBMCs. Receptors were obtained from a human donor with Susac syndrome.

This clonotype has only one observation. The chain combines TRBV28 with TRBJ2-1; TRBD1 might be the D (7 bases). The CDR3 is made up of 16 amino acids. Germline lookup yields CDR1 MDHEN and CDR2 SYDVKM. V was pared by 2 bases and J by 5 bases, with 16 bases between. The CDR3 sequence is CASSLTGQGGHNEQFF. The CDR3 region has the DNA TGTGCCAGCAGTTTAACCGGTCAGGGGGGACACAATGAGCAGTTCTTC.

The CDR3 region is CSAIKELSTDTQYF. CDR3 bases: TGCAGCGCCATTAAGGAACTTAGCACAGATACGCAGTATTTT. This chain connects TRBV29-1 to TRBJ2-3, with unresolved D. Germline V lookup: CDR1 SQVTM, CDR2 ANQGSEA. V lost 7 bases, J lost 0 bases, and 14 bases lay in between. The CDR3 is made up of 14 amino acids.

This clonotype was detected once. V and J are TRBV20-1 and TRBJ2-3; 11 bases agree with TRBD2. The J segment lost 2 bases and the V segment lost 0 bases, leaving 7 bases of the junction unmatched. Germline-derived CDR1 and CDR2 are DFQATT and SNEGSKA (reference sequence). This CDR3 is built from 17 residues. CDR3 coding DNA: TGCAGTGCTAGAGATAGCCGACTAGCGGGGTACACAGATACGCAGTATTTT. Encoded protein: CSARDSRLAGYTDTQYF.

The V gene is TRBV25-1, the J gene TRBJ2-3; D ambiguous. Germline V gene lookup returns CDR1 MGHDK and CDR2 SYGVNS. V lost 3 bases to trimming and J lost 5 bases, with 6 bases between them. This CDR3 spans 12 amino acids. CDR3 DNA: TGTGCCAGCAGTGAGAAGATAGATACGCAGTATTTT. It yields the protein CASSEKIDTQYF.

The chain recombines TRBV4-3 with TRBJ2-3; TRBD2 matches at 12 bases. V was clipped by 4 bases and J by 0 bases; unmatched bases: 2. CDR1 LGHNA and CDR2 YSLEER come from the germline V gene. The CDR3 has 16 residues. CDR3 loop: CASSPSGGASTDTQYF. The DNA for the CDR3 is TGCGCCAGCAGCCCTAGCGGGGGGGCGAGCACAGATACGCAGTATTTT.

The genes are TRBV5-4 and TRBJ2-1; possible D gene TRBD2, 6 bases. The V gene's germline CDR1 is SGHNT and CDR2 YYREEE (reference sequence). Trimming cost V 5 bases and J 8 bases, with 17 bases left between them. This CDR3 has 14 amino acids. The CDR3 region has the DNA TGTGCCAGCAGGATCGGGACTCCGTCTGATGAGCAGTTCTTC. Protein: CASRIGTPSDEQFF.

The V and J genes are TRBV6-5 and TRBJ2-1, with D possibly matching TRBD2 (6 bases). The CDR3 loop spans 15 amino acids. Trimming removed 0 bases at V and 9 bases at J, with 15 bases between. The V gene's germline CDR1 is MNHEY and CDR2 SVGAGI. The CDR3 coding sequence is TGTGCCAGCAGTTACTCGAACGGAGGGGAGAGTGAGCAGTTCTTC. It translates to CASSYSNGGESEQFF.

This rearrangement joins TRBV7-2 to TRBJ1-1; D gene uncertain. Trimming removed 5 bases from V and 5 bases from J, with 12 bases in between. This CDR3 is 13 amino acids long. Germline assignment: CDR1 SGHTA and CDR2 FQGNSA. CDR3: CASSPSWGTEAFF. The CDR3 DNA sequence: TGTGCCAGCAGCCCATCTTGGGGAACTGAAGCTTTCTTT.

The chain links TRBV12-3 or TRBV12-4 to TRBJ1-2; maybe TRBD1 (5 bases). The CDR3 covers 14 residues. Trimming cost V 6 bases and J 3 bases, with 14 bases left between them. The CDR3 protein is CASSQDDRDYGYTF. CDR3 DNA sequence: TGTGCCAGCAGCCAAGATGACAGAGACTATGGCTACACCTTC.

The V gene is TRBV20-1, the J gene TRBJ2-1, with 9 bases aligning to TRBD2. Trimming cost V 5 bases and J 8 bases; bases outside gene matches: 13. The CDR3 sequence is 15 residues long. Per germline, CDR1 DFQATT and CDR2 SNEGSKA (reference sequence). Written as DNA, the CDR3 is TGCAGTGCTCAGCATATTAGCGGGGGAAGGGATGAGCAGTTCTTC. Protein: CSAQHISGGRDEQFF.

The DNA for the CDR3 is TGTGCCTGGAGTGGCCGGACAGGGAGAACTGAAGCTTTCTTT. Protein product: CAWSGRTGRTEAFF. The V and J genes are TRBV30 and TRBJ1-1; 8 positions agree with TRBD1. Germline CDR1 reads GTSNPN; CDR2 reads SVGIG (reference sequence). V shed 1 base and J 5 bases; nucleotides not matched to a gene: 6. This CDR3 has 14 residues.

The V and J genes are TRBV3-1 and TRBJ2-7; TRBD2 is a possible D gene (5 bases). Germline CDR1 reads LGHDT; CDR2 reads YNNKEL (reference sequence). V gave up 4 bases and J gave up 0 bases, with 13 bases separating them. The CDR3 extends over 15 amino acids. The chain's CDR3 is CASSLRTESSYEQYF. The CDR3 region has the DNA TGTGCCAGCAGCCTAAGGACTGAGAGCTCCTACGAGCAGTACTTC.

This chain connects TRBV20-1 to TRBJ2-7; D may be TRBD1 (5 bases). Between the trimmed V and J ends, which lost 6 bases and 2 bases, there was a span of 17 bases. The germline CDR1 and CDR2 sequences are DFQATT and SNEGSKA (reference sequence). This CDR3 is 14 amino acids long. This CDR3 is CSAHQGSDAYEQYF. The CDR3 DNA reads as TGCAGTGCCCACCAGGGCAGTGATGCCTACGAGCAGTACTTC.

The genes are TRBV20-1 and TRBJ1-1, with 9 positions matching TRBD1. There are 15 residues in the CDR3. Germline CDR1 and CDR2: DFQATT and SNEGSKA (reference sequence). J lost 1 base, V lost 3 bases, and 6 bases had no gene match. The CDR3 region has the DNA TGCAGTGCTAGCGCCGGGACAGGGACGAACACTGAAGCTTTCTTT. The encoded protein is CSASAGTGTNTEAFF.